This T cell receptor (beta chain) was sequenced during a study of Ad26.COV2.S vaccination and SARS-CoV-2 variants (dated by TCRdb to 2020 to 2022). Study-level background: Donors in the vaccine arm were drawn from COV1001, a phase I-IIa trial of Ad26.COV2.S in healthy adults that was multicentre, randomized, double-blind and placebo-controlled. Throughout the experiments and outcome assessment, investigators stayed blinded to trial group allocation. TCRbeta repertoire sequencing served as the tool for gauging how specific and how broad the SARS-CoV-2-reactive T cell receptors were following Ad26.COV2.S vaccination. Trial participants were randomized into five groups of five: low-dose or high-dose Ad26.COV2.S given once or twice, or placebo on both occasions. Ad26.COV2.S was administered intramuscularly at 5 x 10^10 or 1 x 10^11 viral particles, either as a single shot or as two shots given 56 days apart. A total of roughly 32 samples were included in the TCR-sequenced set, comprising 19 Ad26.COV2.S vaccine recipients, 5 placebo recipients and 8 SARS-CoV-2 convalescent individuals.

General conclusions and limits of the study: The authors noted that the TCR breadth and depth analyses may have underestimated total T cell responses. Vaccine and placebo recipients had similar non-spike TCR breadth, a finding consistent with the vaccine containing only spike. The study was not powered for comparison of responses between vaccine doses or regimens. Compared with placebo recipients, Ad26.COV2.S recipients showed higher spike-specific TCR breadth (P = 0.0014). Substantial breadth of spike-specific CD8+ and CD4+ T cell responses was reported after vaccination.

The treatment or condition label here, explained by the study, means: 15 to 20 received Ad26.COV2.S at low or high dose, single or two shots; about five received placebo; per-sample allocation not given. For vaccine and placebo recipients, repertoires were sequenced using samples collected on day 63 after the first injection. Cohort 1b enrolled fewer than 30 adults aged 18-55 years at a single site in Boston, USA, between 29 July and 7 August 2020. Ad26.COV2.S was a replication-incompetent adenovirus type 26 vector that expressed a prefusion-stabilized SARS-CoV-2 spike protein derived from the original Wuhan strain. The immunoSEQ Assay was used to sequence TCRbeta CDR3 regions. After extraction, genomic DNA underwent amplification by bias-controlled multiplex PCR, followed by high-throughput sequencing. As for the original processing: To quantify the absolute abundance of each unique TCRbeta CDR3 region, sequences were collapsed and filtered. T cell fraction was estimated by normalizing TCRbeta template counts to usable DNA, with usable DNA measured through amplification of reference genes found in all nucleated cells. Repertoire TCRs were annotated as SARS-CoV-2-specific when V gene, CDR3 amino acid sequence and J gene were exactly matched to a known reactive TCR set. The reference SARS-CoV-2 TCR set came from MIRA and was filtered for enrichment in COVID-19-positive ImmuneCODE repertoires, removing public or cross-reactive TCRs. Based on the MIRA antigens, annotated TCRs were further analysed at the level of specific ORF or position within ORF. Depth was the summed frequency of annotated unique rearrangements, while breadth was defined as annotated unique rearrangements over total unique productive rearrangements. Two-sided Wilcoxon rank-sum tests were used to compare TCR breadth between groups. TCRdb re-hosts the immuneACCESS table, in-frame sequences only. Its copies lack some clones; in the studies checked, an unresolved V gene accounts for under half of them, and the cause for the rest is not known. The V and J calls and clone size are taken from that table; D and trimming were inferred from the DNA. Across this sample there are around 420,000 clones, with approximately 88% seen only once. 3.6% of the sample rests with the top ten.

On this clone itself: This clone's antigen is unknown. Per-nucleotide qualities are absent, and no much larger clonotype sits a single base away.

V is reduced by 6 bases and J by 7 bases, leaving a spacing of 13 bases between them. The germline V gene supplies CDR1 MNHEY and CDR2 SVGEGT. From its cysteine to its phenylalanine, the CDR3 spans 13 amino acids. CDR3 DNA only is kept here, 39 bases in frame from base 1. The sequencing used peripheral blood, collected in a trial of Ad26.COV2.S vaccine versus placebo. The sequence came from a person aged 18-65 years who received the Ad26.COV2.S COVID-19 vaccine or a placebo. The rearranged segments are TRBV6-2 or TRBV6-3 and TRBJ1-5; the D gene is unclear. The sequence in DNA is TGTGCCAGCAGACCTGGAGGGAGCCAGCCCCAGCATTTT. It codes for CASRPGGSQPQHF.